The source of this T cell receptor beta chain is a study of blood T cell repertoires in COVID-19. Study as a whole: T cells, B-cell-depleted T cells, or PBMCs supplied cDNA or gDNA.

Looked up from germline, CDR1 is SQVTM and CDR2 is ANQGSEA. The CDR3 runs to 10 residues. Trimming removed 6 bases at V and 8 bases at J, with 10 bases between. Sequenced by immunoSEQ multiplex PCR; TCRdb stores in-frame clones only, minus some. The repertoire holds 150,000 to 200,000 clones, with approximately 81% as singletons. The rearrangement joins TRBV29-1 to TRBJ1-1; D ambiguous. This TCR was recovered from a woman in her 70s with COVID-19, enrolled during active disease. Sequencing was carried out using peripheral blood. The CDR3 region is CSVVRVEAFF. The CDR3 DNA sequence: TGCAGCGTGGTTCGAGTCGAAGCTTTCTTT.